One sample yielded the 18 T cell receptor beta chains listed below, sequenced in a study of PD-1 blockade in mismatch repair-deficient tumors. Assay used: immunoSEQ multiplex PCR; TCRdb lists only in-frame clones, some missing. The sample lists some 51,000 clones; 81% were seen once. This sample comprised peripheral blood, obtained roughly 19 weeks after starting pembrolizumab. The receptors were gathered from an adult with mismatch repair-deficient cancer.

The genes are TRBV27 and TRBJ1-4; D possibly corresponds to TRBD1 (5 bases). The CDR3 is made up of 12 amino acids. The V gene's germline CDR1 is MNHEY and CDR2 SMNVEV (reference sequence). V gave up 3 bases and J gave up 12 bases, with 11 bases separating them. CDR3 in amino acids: CASSFQGRELFF. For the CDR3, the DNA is TGTGCCAGCAGTTTTCAGGGAAGGGAACTGTTTTTT.

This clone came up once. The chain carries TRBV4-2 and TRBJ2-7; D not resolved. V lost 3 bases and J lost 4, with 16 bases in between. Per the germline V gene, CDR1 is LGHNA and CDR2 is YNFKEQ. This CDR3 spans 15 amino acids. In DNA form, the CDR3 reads TGTGCCAGCAGCCACCGAATCGAAGGGTCATACGAGCAGTACTTC. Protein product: CASSHRIEGSYEQYF.

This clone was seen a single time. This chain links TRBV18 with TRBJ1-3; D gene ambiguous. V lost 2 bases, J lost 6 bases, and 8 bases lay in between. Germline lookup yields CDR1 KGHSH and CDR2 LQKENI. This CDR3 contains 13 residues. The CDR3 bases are TGTGCCAGCTCACCAGGGCCCGAAAACACCATATATTTT. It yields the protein CASSPGPENTIYF.

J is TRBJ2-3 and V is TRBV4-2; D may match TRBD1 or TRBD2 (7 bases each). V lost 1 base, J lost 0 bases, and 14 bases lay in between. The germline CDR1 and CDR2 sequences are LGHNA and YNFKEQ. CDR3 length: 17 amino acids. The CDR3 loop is CASSQGGGQTSTDTQYF. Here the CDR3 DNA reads TGTGCCAGCAGCCAAGGGGGGGGACAGACTAGCACAGATACGCAGTATTTT.

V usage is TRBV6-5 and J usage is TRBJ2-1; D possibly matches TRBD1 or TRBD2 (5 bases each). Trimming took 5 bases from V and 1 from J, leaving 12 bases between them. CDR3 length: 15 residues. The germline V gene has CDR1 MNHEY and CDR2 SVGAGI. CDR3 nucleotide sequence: TGTGCCAGCAGTCTCGGGACGGCGTCCTACAATGAGCAGTTCTTC. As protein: CASSLGTASYNEQFF.

This chain's CDR3 is CASSYLNTEAFF. The CDR3 nucleotides read TGTGCCAGCAGTTACTTGAACACTGAAGCTTTCTTT. The V and J genes are TRBV6-6 and TRBJ1-1; D remains ambiguous. Looked up from germline, CDR1 is MNHNY and CDR2 is SVGAGI (reference sequence). The CDR3 covers 12 residues. Trimming left V 1 base short and J 0 bases short, with 0 bases between.

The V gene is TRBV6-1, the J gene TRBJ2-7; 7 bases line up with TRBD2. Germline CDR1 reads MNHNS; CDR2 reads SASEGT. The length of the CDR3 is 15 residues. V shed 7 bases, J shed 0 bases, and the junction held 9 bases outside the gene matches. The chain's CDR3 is CASNGGAGLSYEQYF. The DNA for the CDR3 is TGTGCCAGCAATGGGGGAGCGGGACTCTCCTACGAGCAGTACTTC.

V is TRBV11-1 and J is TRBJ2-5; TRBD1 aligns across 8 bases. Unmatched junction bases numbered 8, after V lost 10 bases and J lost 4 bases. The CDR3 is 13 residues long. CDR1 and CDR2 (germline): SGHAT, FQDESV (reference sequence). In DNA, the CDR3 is TGTGCCACGGGCGGGACAGGAGGAGAGACCCAGTACTTC. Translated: CATGGTGGETQYF.

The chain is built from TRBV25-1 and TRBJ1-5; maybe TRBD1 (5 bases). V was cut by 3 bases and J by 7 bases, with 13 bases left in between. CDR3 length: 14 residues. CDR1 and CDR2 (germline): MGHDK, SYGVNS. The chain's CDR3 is CASSDSRERQPQHF. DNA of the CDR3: TGTGCCAGCAGTGATTCCAGGGAGCGCCAGCCCCAGCATTTT.

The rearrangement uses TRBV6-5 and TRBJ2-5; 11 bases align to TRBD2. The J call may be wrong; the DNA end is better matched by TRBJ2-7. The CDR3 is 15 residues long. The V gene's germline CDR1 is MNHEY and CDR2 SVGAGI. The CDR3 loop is CASSRPLAGGSEQYF. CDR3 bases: TGTGCCAGCAGCCGCCCCCTAGCGGGAGGCTCCGAGCAGTACTTC.

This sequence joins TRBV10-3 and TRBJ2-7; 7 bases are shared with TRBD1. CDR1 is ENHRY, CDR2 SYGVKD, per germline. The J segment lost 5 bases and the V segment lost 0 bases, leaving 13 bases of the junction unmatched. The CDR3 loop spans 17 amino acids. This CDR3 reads CAISESTLTGSFDEQYF. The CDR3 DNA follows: TGTGCCATCAGTGAGTCGACTCTGACAGGGTCATTCGACGAGCAGTACTTC.

CDR3 sequence reads: CSAETGDNYGYTF. The CDR3 bases are TGCAGCGCCGAAACAGGGGACAACTATGGCTACACCTTC. V gene TRBV29-1 combines with J gene TRBJ1-2; 7 bases map to TRBD1. Germline V gives CDR1 SQVTM, CDR2 ANQGSEA. V lost 7 bases, J lost 2 bases, and 7 bases stayed unmatched. This CDR3 has 13 residues.

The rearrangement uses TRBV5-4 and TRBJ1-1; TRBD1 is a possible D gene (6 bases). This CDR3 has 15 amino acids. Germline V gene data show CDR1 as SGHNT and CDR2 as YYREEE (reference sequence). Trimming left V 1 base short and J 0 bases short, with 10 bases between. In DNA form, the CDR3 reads TGTGCCAGCAGCTTGCCAGGGGCCATGAACACTGAAGCTTTCTTT. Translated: CASSLPGAMNTEAFF. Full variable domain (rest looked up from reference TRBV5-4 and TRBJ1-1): ETGVTQSPTHLIKTRGQQVTLRCSSQSGHNTVSWYQQALGQGPQFIFQYYREEENGRGNFPPRFSGLQFPNYSSELNVNALELDDSALYLCASSLPGAMNTEAFFGQGTRLTVV.

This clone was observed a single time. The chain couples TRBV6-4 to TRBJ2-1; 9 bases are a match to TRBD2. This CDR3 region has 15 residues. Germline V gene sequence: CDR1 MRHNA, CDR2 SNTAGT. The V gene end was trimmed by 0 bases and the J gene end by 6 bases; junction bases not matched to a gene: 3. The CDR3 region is CASSDSAGGSNEQFF. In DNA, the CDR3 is TGTGCCAGCAGTGACTCCGCGGGAGGGAGCAATGAGCAGTTCTTC.

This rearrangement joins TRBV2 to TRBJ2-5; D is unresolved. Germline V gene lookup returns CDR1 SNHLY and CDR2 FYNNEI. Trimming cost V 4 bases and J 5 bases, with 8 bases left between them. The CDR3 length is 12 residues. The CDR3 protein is CASSAVTETQYF. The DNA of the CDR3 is TGTGCCAGCAGTGCTGTGACCGAGACCCAGTACTTC.

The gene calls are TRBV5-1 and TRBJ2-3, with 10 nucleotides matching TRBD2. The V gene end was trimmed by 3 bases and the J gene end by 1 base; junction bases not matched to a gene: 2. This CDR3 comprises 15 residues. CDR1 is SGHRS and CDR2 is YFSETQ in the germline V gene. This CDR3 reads CASSYLAGGTDTQYF. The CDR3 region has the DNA TGCGCCAGCAGCTACCTAGCGGGAGGCACAGATACGCAGTATTTT.

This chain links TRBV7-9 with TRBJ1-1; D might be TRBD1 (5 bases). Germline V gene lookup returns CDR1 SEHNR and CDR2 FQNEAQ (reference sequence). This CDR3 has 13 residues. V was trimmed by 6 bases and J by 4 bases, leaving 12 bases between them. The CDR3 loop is CASRSQGATEAFF. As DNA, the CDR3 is TGTGCCAGCAGGTCCCAGGGTGCCACTGAAGCTTTCTTT. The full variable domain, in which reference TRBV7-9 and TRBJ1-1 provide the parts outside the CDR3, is DTGVSQNPRHKITKRGQNVTFRCDPISEHNRLYWYRQTLGQGPEFLTYFQNEAQLEKSRLLSDRFSAERPKGSFSTLEIQRTEQGDSAMYLCASRSQGATEAFFGQGTRLTVV.

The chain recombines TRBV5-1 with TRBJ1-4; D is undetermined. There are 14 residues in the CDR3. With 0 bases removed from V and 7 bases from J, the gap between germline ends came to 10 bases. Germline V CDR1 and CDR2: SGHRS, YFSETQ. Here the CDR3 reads CASSLGGFGEKLFF. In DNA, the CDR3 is TGCGCCAGCAGCTTGGGAGGGTTTGGTGAAAAACTGTTTTTT. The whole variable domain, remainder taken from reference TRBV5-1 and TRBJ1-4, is KAGVTQTPRYLIKTRGQQVTLSCSPISGHRSVSWYQQTPGQGLQFLFEYFSETQRNKGNFPGRFSGRQFSNSRSEMNVSTLELGDSALYLCASSLGGFGEKLFFGSGTQLSVL.